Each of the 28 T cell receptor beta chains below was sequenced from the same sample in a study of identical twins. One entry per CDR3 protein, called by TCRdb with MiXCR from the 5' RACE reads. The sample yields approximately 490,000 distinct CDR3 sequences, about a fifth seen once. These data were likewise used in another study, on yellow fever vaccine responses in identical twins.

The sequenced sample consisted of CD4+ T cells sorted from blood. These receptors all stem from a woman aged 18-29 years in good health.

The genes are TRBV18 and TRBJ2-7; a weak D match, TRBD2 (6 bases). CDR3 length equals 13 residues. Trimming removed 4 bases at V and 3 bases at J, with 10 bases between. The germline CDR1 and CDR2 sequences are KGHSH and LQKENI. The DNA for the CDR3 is TGTGCCAGCTCACGAGAGACTAGCTACGAGCAGTACGTC. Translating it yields CASSRETSYEQYV.

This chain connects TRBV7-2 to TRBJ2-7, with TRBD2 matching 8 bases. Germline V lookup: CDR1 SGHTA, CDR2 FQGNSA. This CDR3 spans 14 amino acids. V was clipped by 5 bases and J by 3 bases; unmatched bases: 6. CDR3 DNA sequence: TGTGCCAGCAGCCCATCGGGGGGGCTCTACGAGCAGTACTTC. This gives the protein CASSPSGGLYEQYF.

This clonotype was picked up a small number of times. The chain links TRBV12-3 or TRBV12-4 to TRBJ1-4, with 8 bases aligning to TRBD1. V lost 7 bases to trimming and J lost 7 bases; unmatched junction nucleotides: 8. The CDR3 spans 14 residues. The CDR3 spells CASNLRGLVEKLFF. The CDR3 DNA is TGTGCCAGCAACCTCAGGGGGCTAGTTGAAAAACTGTTTTTT.

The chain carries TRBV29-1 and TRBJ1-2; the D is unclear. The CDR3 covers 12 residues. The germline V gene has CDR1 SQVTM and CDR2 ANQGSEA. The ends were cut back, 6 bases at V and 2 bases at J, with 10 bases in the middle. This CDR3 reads CSVGGGNYGYTF. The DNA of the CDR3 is TGCAGCGTCGGAGGTGGGAACTATGGCTACACCTTC.

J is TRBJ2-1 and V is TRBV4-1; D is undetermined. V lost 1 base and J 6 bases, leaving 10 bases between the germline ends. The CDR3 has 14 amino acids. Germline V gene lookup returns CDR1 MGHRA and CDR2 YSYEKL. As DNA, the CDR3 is TGCGCCAGCAGCCAAGTCTTAGTCTCCAATGAGCAGTTCTTC. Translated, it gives CASSQVLVSNEQFF.

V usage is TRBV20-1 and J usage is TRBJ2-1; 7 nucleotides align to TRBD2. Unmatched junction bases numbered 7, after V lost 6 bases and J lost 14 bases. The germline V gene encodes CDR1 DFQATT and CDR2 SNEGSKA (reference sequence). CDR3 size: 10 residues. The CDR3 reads CSATRDYKFF. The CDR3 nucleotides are TGCAGTGCCACTCGGGACTACAAGTTCTTC.

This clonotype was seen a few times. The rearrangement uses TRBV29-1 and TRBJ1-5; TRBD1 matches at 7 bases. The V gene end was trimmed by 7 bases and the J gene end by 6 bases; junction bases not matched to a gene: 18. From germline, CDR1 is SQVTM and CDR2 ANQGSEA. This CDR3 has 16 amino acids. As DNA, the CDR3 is TGCAGCGCCATACTGAACACAGGGGCGGGTGGTCAGCCCCAGCATTTT. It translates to CSAILNTGAGGQPQHF.

This chain's CDR3 is CAISGYRDLNTEAFF. The DNA for the CDR3 is TGTGCCATCAGTGGTTACAGGGACCTGAACACTGAAGCTTTCTTT. V is TRBV10-3 and J is TRBJ1-1, with D maybe TRBD1 (6 bases). This CDR3 region has 15 residues. V was shortened by 4 bases and J by 0 bases, with 12 bases between the two germline ends. Germline V gene data show CDR1 as ENHRY and CDR2 as SYGVKD.

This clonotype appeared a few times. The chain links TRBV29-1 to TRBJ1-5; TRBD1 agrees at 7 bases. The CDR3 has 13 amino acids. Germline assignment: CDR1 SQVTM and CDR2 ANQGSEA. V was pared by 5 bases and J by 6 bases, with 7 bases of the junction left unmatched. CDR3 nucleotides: TGCAGCGTTCGACAGGGTGCCGGTCAGCCCCAGCATTTT. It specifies CSVRQGAGQPQHF.

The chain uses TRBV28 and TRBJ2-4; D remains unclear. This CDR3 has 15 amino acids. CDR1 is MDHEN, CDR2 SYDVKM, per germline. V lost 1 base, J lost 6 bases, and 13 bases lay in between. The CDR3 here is CASSLLLPKGNIQYF. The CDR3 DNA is TGTGCCAGCAGTTTATTGCTTCCCAAGGGAAACATTCAGTACTTC.

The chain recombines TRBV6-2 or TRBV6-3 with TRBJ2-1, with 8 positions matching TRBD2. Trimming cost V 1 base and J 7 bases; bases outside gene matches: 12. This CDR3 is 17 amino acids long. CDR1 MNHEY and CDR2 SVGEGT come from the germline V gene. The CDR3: CASSYFGVAGYRNEQFF. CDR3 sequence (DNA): TGTGCCAGCAGTTACTTCGGGGTAGCGGGATACAGGAATGAGCAGTTCTTC.

The CDR3 spells CASSLTGSAKIYEQYF. The CDR3 DNA sequence: TGTGCCAGCAGTCTCACAGGGAGCGCAAAAATATACGAGCAGTACTTC. The rearrangement links TRBV6-1 to TRBJ2-7; a possible D gene is TRBD1 (6 bases). Trimming stripped 5 bases from V and 4 bases from J, with 21 bases between. The CDR3 is made up of 16 amino acids. CDR1 and CDR2 from the germline V gene are MNHNS and SASEGT.

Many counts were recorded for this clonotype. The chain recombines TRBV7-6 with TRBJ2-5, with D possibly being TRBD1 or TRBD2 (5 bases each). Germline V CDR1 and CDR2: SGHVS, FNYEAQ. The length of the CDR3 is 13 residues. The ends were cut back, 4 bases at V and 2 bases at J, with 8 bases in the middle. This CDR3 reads CASSSRGQETQYF. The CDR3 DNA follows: TGTGCCAGCAGCTCGAGGGGACAAGAGACCCAGTACTTC.

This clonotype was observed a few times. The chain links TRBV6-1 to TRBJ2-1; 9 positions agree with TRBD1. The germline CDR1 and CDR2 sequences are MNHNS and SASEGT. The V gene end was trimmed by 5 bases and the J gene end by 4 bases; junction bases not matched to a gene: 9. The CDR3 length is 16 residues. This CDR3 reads CASSPWDREPYNEQFF. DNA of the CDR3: TGTGCCAGCAGTCCCTGGGACAGGGAACCGTACAATGAGCAGTTCTTC.

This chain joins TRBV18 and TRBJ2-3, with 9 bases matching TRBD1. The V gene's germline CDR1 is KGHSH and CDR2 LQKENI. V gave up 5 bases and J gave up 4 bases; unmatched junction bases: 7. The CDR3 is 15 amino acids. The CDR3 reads CASSAGTGFADTQYF. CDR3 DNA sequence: TGTGCCAGCTCAGCCGGGACAGGGTTTGCAGATACGCAGTATTTT.

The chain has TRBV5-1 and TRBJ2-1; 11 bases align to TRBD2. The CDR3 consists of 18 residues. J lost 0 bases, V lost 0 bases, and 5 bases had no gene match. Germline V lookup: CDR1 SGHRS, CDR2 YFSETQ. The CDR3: CASSLGLAGFSSYNEQFF. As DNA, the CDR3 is TGCGCCAGCAGCTTGGGACTAGCGGGATTCAGCTCCTACAATGAGCAGTTCTTC.

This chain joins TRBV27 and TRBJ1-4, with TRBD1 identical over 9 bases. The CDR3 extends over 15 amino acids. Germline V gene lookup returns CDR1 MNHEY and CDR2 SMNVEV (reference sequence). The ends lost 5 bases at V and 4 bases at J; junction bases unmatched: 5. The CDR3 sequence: CASSRGDRVNEKLFF. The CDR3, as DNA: TGTGCCAGCAGTCGGGGGGACAGGGTTAATGAAAAACTGTTTTTT.

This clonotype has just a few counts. As DNA, the CDR3 is TGCAGTGCTAGAAAGGGGGGATTTTACGCCGGGGAGCTGTTTTTT. Translating gives CSARKGGFYAGELFF. The chain combines TRBV20-1 with TRBJ2-2; the D gene could be TRBD1 or TRBD2 (6 bases each). In germline, CDR1 is DFQATT, CDR2 SNEGSKA (reference sequence). V lost 2 bases to trimming and J lost 6 bases, with 16 bases between them. The CDR3 has 15 amino acids.

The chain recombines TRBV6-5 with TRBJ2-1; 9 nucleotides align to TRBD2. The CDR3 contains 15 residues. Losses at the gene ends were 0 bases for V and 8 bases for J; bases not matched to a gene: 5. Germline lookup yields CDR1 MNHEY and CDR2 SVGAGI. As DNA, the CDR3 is TGTGCCAGCAGTTACTCGTCTAGCGGGATGTATGAGCAGTTCTTC. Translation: CASSYSSSGMYEQFF.

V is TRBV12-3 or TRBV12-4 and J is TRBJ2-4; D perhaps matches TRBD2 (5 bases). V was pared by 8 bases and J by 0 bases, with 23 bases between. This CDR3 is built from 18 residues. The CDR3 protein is CASCSTYTLGLAKNIQYF. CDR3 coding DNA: TGTGCCAGCTGTTCTACCTACACCTTAGGACTAGCCAAAAACATTCAGTACTTC.

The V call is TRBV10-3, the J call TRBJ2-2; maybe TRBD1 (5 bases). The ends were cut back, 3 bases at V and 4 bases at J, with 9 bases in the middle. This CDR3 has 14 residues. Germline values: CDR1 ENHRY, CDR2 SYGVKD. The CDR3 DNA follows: TGTGCCATCAGTGACCGACAGACCACCGGGGAGCTGTTTTTT. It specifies CAISDRQTTGELFF.

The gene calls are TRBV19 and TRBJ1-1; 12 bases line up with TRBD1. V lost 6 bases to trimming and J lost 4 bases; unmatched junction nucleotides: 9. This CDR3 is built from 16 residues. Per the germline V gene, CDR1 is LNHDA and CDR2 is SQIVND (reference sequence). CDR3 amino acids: CASRLTGTGGGTEAFF. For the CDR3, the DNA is TGTGCCAGTAGGCTAACCGGGACAGGGGGCGGCACTGAAGCTTTCTTT.

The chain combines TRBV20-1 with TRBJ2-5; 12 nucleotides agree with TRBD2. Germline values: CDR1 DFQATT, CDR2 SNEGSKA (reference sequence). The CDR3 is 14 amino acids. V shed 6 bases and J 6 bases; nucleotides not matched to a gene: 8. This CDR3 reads CSATLAGGLQTQYF. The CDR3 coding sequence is TGCAGTGCCACACTAGCGGGAGGCCTCCAGACCCAGTACTTC.

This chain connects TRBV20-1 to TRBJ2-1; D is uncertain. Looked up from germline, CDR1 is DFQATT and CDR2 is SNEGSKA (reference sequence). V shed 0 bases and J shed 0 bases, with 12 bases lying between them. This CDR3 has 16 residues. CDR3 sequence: CSARDSRLSSYNEQFF. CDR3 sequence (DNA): TGCAGTGCTAGAGATTCGCGGTTAAGCTCCTACAATGAGCAGTTCTTC.

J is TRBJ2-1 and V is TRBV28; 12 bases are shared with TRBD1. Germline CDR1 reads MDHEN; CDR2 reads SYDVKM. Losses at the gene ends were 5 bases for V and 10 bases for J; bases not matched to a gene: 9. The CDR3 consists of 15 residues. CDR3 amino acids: CASSLLGQGAWEQFF. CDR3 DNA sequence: TGTGCCAGCAGTCTCCTGGGACAGGGGGCTTGGGAGCAGTTCTTC.

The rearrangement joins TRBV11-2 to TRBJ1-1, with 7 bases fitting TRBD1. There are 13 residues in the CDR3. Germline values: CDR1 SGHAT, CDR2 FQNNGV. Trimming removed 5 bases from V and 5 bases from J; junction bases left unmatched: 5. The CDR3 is CASSQGGRTEAFF. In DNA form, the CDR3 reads TGTGCCAGCAGCCAAGGGGGCCGGACTGAAGCTTTCTTT.

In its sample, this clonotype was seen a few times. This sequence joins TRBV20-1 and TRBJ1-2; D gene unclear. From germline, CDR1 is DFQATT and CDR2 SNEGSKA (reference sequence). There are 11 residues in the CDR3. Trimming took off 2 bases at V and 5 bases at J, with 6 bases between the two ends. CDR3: CSARPEYGYTF. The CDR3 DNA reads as TGCAGTGCTAGACCGGAATATGGCTACACCTTC.

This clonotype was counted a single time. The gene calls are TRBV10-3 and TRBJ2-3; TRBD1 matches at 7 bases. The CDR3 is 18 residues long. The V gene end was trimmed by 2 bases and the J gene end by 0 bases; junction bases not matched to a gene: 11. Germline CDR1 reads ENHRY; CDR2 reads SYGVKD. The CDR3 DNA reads TGTGCCATCAGTGAGACAGCCCGCCAGGGACAGAGCACAGATACGCAGTATTTT. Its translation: CAISETARQGQSTDTQYF.